This TCR beta chain was sequenced for a study of OX40 agonist ivuxolimab in advanced cancers. On the study more broadly: 40% to 50% of patients had received prior checkpoint inhibitor therapy.

The CDR3 sequence is 17 residues long. The V gene end was trimmed by 5 bases and the J gene end by 3 bases; junction bases not matched to a gene: 10. The germline V gene has CDR1 SGHAT and CDR2 FQNNGV. TCRdb's copy holds only in-frame clones and misses some; the assay was immunoSEQ multiplex PCR. This table has 55,000 to 80,000 clones, nearly 90% appearing once. In this sample, this clone turned up once. Its specificity is not known. Study-wide results and limits: No antigen was identified for the clonally expanded peripheral T cells.

This chain links TRBV11-2 with TRBJ2-7, with 13 bases lining up with TRBD2. Specimen: CD4+ or CD8+ T cells sorted from blood, collected in a trial of the OX40 agonist ivuxolimab. The TCR was taken from an adult with an advanced solid tumor such as melanoma, head and neck, liver or kidney cancer. Here the CDR3 reads CASSPPGLAGASYEQYF. The CDR3 DNA sequence: TGTGCCAGCAGCCCGCCCGGACTAGCGGGGGCCAGCTACGAGCAGTACTTC.